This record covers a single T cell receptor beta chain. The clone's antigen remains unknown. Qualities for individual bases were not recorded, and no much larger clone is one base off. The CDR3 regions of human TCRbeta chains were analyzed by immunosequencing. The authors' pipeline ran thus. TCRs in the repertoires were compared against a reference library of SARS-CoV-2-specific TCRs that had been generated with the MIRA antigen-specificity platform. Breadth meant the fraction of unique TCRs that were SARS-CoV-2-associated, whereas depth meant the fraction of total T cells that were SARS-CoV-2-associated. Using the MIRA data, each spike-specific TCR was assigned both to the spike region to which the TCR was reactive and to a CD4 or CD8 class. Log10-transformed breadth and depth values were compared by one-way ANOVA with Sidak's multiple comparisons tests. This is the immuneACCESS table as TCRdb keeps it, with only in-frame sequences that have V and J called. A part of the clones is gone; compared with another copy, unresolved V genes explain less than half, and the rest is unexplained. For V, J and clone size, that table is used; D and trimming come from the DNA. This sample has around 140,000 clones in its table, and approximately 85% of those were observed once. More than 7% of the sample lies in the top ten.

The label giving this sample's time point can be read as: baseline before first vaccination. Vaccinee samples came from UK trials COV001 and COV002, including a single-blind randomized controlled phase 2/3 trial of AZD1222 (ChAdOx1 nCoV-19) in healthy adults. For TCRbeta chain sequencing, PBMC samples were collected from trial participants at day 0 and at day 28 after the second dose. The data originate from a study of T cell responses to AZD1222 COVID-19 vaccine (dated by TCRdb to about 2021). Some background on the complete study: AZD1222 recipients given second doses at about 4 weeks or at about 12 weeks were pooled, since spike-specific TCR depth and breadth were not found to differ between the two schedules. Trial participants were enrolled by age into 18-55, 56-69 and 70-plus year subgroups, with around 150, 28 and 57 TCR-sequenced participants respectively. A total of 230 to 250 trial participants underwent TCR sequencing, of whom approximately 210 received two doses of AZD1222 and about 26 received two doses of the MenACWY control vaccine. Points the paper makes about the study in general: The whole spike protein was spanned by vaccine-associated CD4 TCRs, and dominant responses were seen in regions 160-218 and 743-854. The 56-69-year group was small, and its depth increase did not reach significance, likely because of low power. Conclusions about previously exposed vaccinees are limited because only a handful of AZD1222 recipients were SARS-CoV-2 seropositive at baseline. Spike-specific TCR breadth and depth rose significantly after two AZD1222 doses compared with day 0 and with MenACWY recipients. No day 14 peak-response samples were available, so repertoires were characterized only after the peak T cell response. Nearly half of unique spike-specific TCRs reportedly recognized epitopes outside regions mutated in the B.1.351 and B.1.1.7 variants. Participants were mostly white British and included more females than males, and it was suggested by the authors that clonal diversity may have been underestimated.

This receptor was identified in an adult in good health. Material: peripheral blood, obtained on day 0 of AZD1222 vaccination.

In nucleotides, the sequence is TGTGCCAGCACCCGAGCCAGCCACAATGAGCAGTTCTTC. It is translated as CASTRASHNEQFF. This chain is built from TRBV12-3 or TRBV12-4 and TRBJ2-1; the D gene identity is not certain. Inclusive of the bounding cysteine and phenylalanine, the CDR3 is 13 residues long. Left in the record is the CDR3 DNA by itself, 39 bases read in frame from the first base. Trimming at the junction amounts to 7 bases on V and 5 bases on J, and the germline ends lie 12 bases apart.